This T cell receptor (beta chain) was sequenced for a study of Ad26.COV2.S vaccination and SARS-CoV-2 variants. Study-level information: In the study, Ad26.COV2.S was injected intramuscularly once, or twice 56 days apart. Study-wide results and caveats: The authors reported substantial breadth in spike-specific CD8+ and CD4+ T cell responses after vaccination. Among vaccine recipients, spike-specific TCR breadth exceeded that of placebo recipients.

As for this clone: The antigen is not known.

The treatment was: around 19 received Ad26.COV2.S at low or high dose, single or two shots; 5 received placebo; per-sample allocation not given. Sampling occurred on day 63 after the first vaccine or placebo injection. An Ad26 vector expressing Wuhan-strain SARS-CoV-2 spike constituted the vaccine. Sequencing was performed with immunoSEQ multiplex PCR; in TCRdb, only in-frame clones are kept and a portion is missing. The data hold about 350,000 clones, with roughly 91% observed a single time. The TCR comes from a person between 18 and 65 years old who received the Ad26.COV2.S COVID-19 vaccine or a placebo. Source: peripheral blood, taken in a trial of Ad26.COV2.S vaccine versus placebo.

The CDR3 nucleotides read TGTGCCAGCAGCTTCAATAGTGGGGAGCTGTTTTTT. Amino acids: CASSFNSGELFF. This chain connects TRBV7-9 to TRBJ2-2; no reliable D call. Germline V CDR1 and CDR2: SEHNR, FQNEAQ (reference sequence). CDR3 length equals 12 residues. Trimming stripped 3 bases from V and 8 bases from J, with 7 bases between.